These 24 T cell receptor beta chains share one sample of origin, sequenced in a study of blood T cell repertoires in COVID-19. Profiled with immunoSEQ multiplex PCR; TCRdb holds only in-frame clones, not every one. The sample has about 36,000 clones; just under 85% are singletons. The sequenced sample was peripheral blood. Source of these receptors: a human donor in a cohort sampled during active COVID-19.

The chain links TRBV2 to TRBJ2-1; TRBD2 aligns across 7 bases. V shed 4 bases and J 7 bases; nucleotides not matched to a gene: 1. This CDR3 has 12 residues. Germline V gene data show CDR1 as SNHLY and CDR2 as FYNNEI. CDR3 coding DNA: TGTGCCAGCAGTGGGGGGGGAAATGAGCAGTTCTTC. As protein: CASSGGGNEQFF.

This clone was picked up one time. The chain carries TRBV6-2 or TRBV6-3 and TRBJ2-5; TRBD2 might be the D (6 bases). With 5 bases removed from V and 3 bases from J, the gap between germline ends came to 13 bases. The germline gives CDR1 MNHEY, CDR2 SVGEGT. The CDR3 is made up of 14 amino acids. CDR3 sequence: CASSHRRREETQYF. As DNA, the CDR3 is TGTGCCAGCAGTCACAGGAGGAGGGAAGAGACCCAGTACTTC.

This chain links TRBV13 with TRBJ2-3; 12 bases map to TRBD2. With V trimmed by 2 bases and J by 0 bases, 6 bases remained unmatched. Germline-derived CDR1 and CDR2 are PRHDT and FYEKMQ (reference sequence). CDR3 length equals 18 residues. CDR3 sequence reads: CASSLRLAGATSTDTQYF. CDR3 nucleotide sequence: TGTGCCAGCAGCTTACGACTAGCGGGGGCAACTAGCACAGATACGCAGTATTTT.

Of note for this clone: Additional DNA sequences in this sample encode the identical CDR3. The chain has TRBV9 and TRBJ1-6; possibly TRBD1 for D (6 bases). Germline loops: CDR1 SGDLS, CDR2 YYNGEE. V lost 4 bases and J 6 bases, leaving 14 bases between the germline ends. The CDR3 is 15 amino acids. CDR3 DNA sequence: TGTGCCAGCAGCCCTGAGGACAGACCTAATTCACCCCTCCACTTT. Residues: CASSPEDRPNSPLHF.

In this sample, this clone turned up a few times. V and J are TRBV7-2 and TRBJ2-7, with 8 nucleotides matching TRBD1. Germline-derived CDR1 and CDR2 are SGHTA and FQGNSA. The V segment lost 5 bases and the J segment 4 bases; nucleotides outside the gene matches: 4. The CDR3 has 13 residues. CDR3 DNA: TGTGCCAGCAGCGGTACAGGGGGTTACGAGCAGTACTTC. This sequence encodes CASSGTGGYEQYF.

This rearrangement joins TRBV12-5 to TRBJ2-5; 8 bases match TRBD1. The CDR3 has 16 amino acids. V lost 0 bases to trimming and J lost 3 bases; unmatched junction nucleotides: 6. Germline loops: CDR1 LGHNT, CDR2 FRNRAP. Written as DNA, the CDR3 is TGTGCTAGTGGTTTGGTTGCGGGGACAGGTGAAGAGACCCAGTACTTC. This gives the protein CASGLVAGTGEETQYF.

In this sample, this clone turned up a few times. The chain links TRBV28 to TRBJ2-3; 9 nucleotides line up with TRBD1. Germline-derived CDR1 and CDR2 are MDHEN and SYDVKM. The length of the CDR3 is 15 residues. V trimming: 7 bases; J trimming: 2 bases; junction bases outside the gene matches: 7. The CDR3 is CASTLTGGFTDTQYF. The CDR3 coding sequence is TGTGCCAGCACCCTGACAGGGGGTTTCACAGATACGCAGTATTTT.

This clone was counted between two and nine times. The chain employs TRBV27 and TRBJ2-2; 12 positions match TRBD1. The CDR3 extends over 16 amino acids. The trim removed 6 bases at V and 7 bases at J, leaving 9 bases unmatched. Per the germline V gene, CDR1 is MNHEY and CDR2 is SMNVEV (reference sequence). The CDR3 DNA follows: TGTGCCAGCAGGAAACCGGGACAGGGGGCAATCGGGGAGCTGTTTTTT. Protein product: CASRKPGQGAIGELFF.

This chain uses TRBV19 with TRBJ1-3, with a weak D call TRBD1 (6 bases). CDR1 LNHDA and CDR2 SQIVND come from the germline V gene (reference sequence). The germline V and J ends were trimmed by 3 bases and 0 bases, with 12 bases remaining between them. This CDR3 comprises 16 residues. CDR3 sequence: CASSMDSAFSGNTIYF. In DNA, the CDR3 is TGTGCCAGTAGTATGGACAGCGCCTTCTCTGGAAACACCATATATTTT.

This rearrangement joins TRBV2 to TRBJ2-2, with TRBD1 identical over 7 bases. Losses at the gene ends were 5 bases for V and 4 bases for J; bases not matched to a gene: 4. CDR3 size: 14 residues. CDR1 SNHLY and CDR2 FYNNEI come from the germline V gene. DNA for the CDR3: TGTGCCAGCAGTAGACAGGGAAGCACCGGGGAGCTGTTTTTT. This gives the protein CASSRQGSTGELFF.

This sequence joins TRBV7-9 and TRBJ2-3; perhaps TRBD2 as D (6 bases). CDR3 size: 15 residues. Germline V gene lookup returns CDR1 SEHNR and CDR2 FQNEAQ (reference sequence). Trimming pared 3 bases from V and 2 bases from J, leaving 12 bases between. CDR3 loop: CASSLGSGPTDTQYF. The CDR3 bases are TGTGCCAGCAGCTTGGGTAGCGGACCCACAGATACGCAGTATTTT.

The chain joins TRBV7-2 to TRBJ1-5, with D hard to call. V was shortened by 1 base and J by 0 bases, with 10 bases between the two germline ends. The CDR3 is 16 amino acids. CDR1 and CDR2 (germline): SGHTA, FQGNSA. The CDR3: CASSLVSTDSNQPQHF. CDR3 nucleotides: TGTGCCAGCAGCTTAGTAAGCACAGATAGCAATCAGCCCCAGCATTTT.

V and J are TRBV6-2 or TRBV6-3 and TRBJ1-1; 8 nucleotides agree with TRBD1. Germline lookup yields CDR1 MNHEY and CDR2 SVGEGT. The length of the CDR3 is 16 residues. The ends lost 4 bases at V and 1 base at J; junction bases unmatched: 8. The DNA of the CDR3 is TGTGCCAGCAGTTCGCAATACAGGGGGGGGAACACTGAAGCTTTCTTT. Translation gives CASSSQYRGGNTEAFF.

V is TRBV12-3 or TRBV12-4 and J is TRBJ2-7; D is ambiguous. This CDR3 has 11 amino acids. Trimming took 6 bases from V and 4 from J, leaving 7 bases between them. DNA of the CDR3: TGTGCCAGCAGGTCCTTTTACGAGCAGTACTTC. Encoded protein: CASRSFYEQYF.

This clone was seen only a few times. The chain has TRBV3-1 (or the pseudogene TRBV3-2) and TRBJ1-4; no firm D call. Germline V gives CDR1 LGHDT, CDR2 YNNKEL (reference sequence). This CDR3 comprises 16 residues. V lost 4 bases and J lost 4, with 16 bases in between. CDR3 DNA: TGTGCCAGCAGCCTTTTTGGAGTCTTAGTTAATGAAAAACTGTTTTTT. Protein sequence: CASSLFGVLVNEKLFF.

J is TRBJ1-5 and V is TRBV3-1 (or the pseudogene TRBV3-2); D uncertain. This CDR3 is built from 15 residues. Trimming removed 0 bases from V and 4 bases from J, with 10 bases in between. Germline V gene data show CDR1 as LGHDT and CDR2 as YNNKEL (reference sequence). In nucleotides, the CDR3 is TGTGCCAGCAGCCAAGATTCCCAGGTAAATCAGCCCCAGCATTTT. Encoded protein: CASSQDSQVNQPQHF.

This rearrangement joins TRBV5-1 to TRBJ1-1, with TRBD1 identical over 7 bases. CDR1 is SGHRS, CDR2 YFSETQ, per germline. Unmatched junction bases numbered 4, after V lost 2 bases and J lost 0 bases. This CDR3 has 15 residues. The CDR3 spells CASSFSGQVNTEAFF. Here the CDR3 DNA reads TGCGCCAGCAGCTTCTCAGGACAGGTGAACACTGAAGCTTTCTTT.

The CDR3 nucleotides read TGTGCCAGTAGTACCGGCGGGGGGGCCGGGGAGCTGTTTTTT. Its protein is CASSTGGGAGELFF. J is TRBJ2-2 and V is TRBV19; 9 bases map to TRBD2. Losses at the gene ends were 4 bases for V and 6 bases for J; bases not matched to a gene: 3. The CDR3 covers 14 residues. Germline loops: CDR1 LNHDA, CDR2 SQIVND (reference sequence).

This clone was seen a single time. V usage is TRBV4-3 and J usage is TRBJ1-1, with D possibly TRBD1 on 5 matching bases. CDR1 and CDR2 (germline): LGHNA, YSLEER. The CDR3 is made up of 14 amino acids. V lost 3 bases and J 3 bases, leaving 11 bases between the germline ends. In DNA form, the CDR3 reads TGCGCCAGCAGCCACCTCACAGGTGACACTGAAGCTTTCTTT. It encodes CASSHLTGDTEAFF.

The chain joins TRBV7-3 to TRBJ1-2, with 8 bases aligning to TRBD1. From germline, CDR1 is SGHTA and CDR2 FQGTGA. This CDR3 spans 13 amino acids. V lost 5 bases to trimming and J lost 4 bases; unmatched junction nucleotides: 3. The CDR3 DNA is TGTGCCAGCAGCCACGACAGGGGCTATGGCTACACCTTC. Its protein is CASSHDRGYGYTF.

The V gene is TRBV7-9, the J gene TRBJ2-3; 8 bases line up with TRBD2. The CDR3 totals 17 residues. Germline trimming cut 1 base from V and 4 bases from J; bases unmatched to any gene: 10. CDR1 is SEHNR and CDR2 is FQNEAQ in the germline V gene (reference sequence). The CDR3 region is CASSLEAGARVADTQYF. CDR3 nucleotides: TGTGCCAGCAGCTTAGAAGCGGGGGCCCGGGTGGCAGATACGCAGTATTTT.

The chain carries TRBV28 and TRBJ2-3; possibly TRBD1 for D (5 bases). The germline V gene has CDR1 MDHEN and CDR2 SYDVKM. The V gene lost 2 bases and the J gene lost 3 bases, with 6 bases spanning the gap. The CDR3 length is 13 residues. DNA for the CDR3: TGTGCCAGCAGTTTAGGGGCAACAGATACGCAGTATTTT. It codes for CASSLGATDTQYF.

The chain carries TRBV6-2 or TRBV6-3 and TRBJ2-1; possible D gene TRBD1, 5 bases. Germline V gene data show CDR1 as MNHEY and CDR2 as SVGEGT. The CDR3 totals 14 residues. The germline V and J ends were trimmed by 0 bases and 6 bases, with 9 bases remaining between them. CDR3 DNA sequence: TGTGCCAGCAGTTACTCAGGGGCCGTCAATGAGCAGTTCTTC. Its protein is CASSYSGAVNEQFF.

The CDR3 DNA reads as TGTGCCAGCAGCGAATCACCGGGACTAGCGTGGCCAGATACGCAGTATTTT. Its protein is CASSESPGLAWPDTQYF. V is TRBV7-6 and J is TRBJ2-3; 10 nucleotides align to TRBD2. The V and J ends lost 5 bases and 4 bases, in that order; junction bases with no gene match: 12. Germline-derived CDR1 and CDR2 are SGHVS and FNYEAQ. The CDR3 length is 17 residues.